Described below is a single TCR beta chain sequence and its context. Patients in Seattle were enrolled during active infection, then followed longitudinally. Generated by immunoSEQ multiplex PCR, the TCRdb table keeps only in-frame clones and is missing some. The sample lists under 300,000 clones, about nine tenths occurring once. The data were obtained in a study of blood T cell repertoires in COVID-19. This CDR3 is 14 amino acids long. With 7 bases clipped from V and 4 bases from J, the junction kept 12 bases outside the gene matches. CDR1 SQVTM and CDR2 ANQGSEA come from the germline V gene. The V gene is TRBV29-1, the J gene TRBJ1-1; 7 bases map to TRBD1. Sequenced input: peripheral blood. This sequence originates from a young man with COVID-19, enrolled during active disease. CDR3 region: CSAKEGALGTEAFF. The CDR3 coding sequence is TGCAGCGCCAAGGAGGGGGCGCTGGGCACTGAAGCTTTCTTT.